Listed below are T cell receptor beta chains from one sample, sequenced in a study of T cell repertoires in cytomegalovirus infection. These receptors' targets are unknown. TCRdb reprocessed the reads with MiXCR, giving one entry per CDR3 protein. In the table there are 110,000 to 150,000 distinct CDR3 sequences, over 25% of which are singletons. The starting material was CD8+ T cells from cultured PBMCs, obtained from culture after CMV antigen stimulation. Receptors were obtained from a human donor in good health (CMV status not recorded). Some clones in this sample may be carry-over from other donors' samples. Both conserved end residues are part of each CDR3. The order of the fields is V gene, clone size, D gene, J gene, CDR3 length, CDR3 DNA, CDR3 protein. A D gene is named only where the DNA matches it firmly. Rows may omit the clone size; those that give it use once, few, many or a size class.

>TRBV24-1|few|TRBD2|TRBJ2-5|17
TGTGCCACCAGTGATTTGTCTAGCGGGCTAAATGTGGAGACCCAGTACTTC
CATSDLSSGLNVETQYF
>TRBV19|.|.|TRBJ2-6|18
TGTGCCAGTAGAGCTTTCAGGGGCCATATCTCTGGGGCCAACGTCCTGACTTTC
CASRAFRGHISGANVLTF
>TRBV2|.|TRBD1|TRBJ2-1|15
TGTGCCAGCAGGGAGACAGGGGGTGGCTACAATGAGCAGTTCTTC
CASRETGGGYNEQFF
>TRBV2|few|.|TRBJ1-2|12
TGTGCCAGCAGTGAATGGGAGAATGGCTACACCTTC
CASSEWENGYTF
>TRBV7-8|.|.|TRBJ2-1|15
TGTGCCAGCAGCTTTTGGGCCGAAGCGTGGAATGAGCAGTTCTTC
CASSFWAEAWNEQFF
>TRBV6-1|few|.|TRBJ2-1|13
TGTGCCAGCATCTCCAGGGGCGGGAATGAGCAGTTCTTC
CASISRGGNEQFF
>TRBV7-9|.|.|TRBJ1-1|14
TGTGCCAGCAGCTATAGGGGGGGACAAACTGAAGCTTTCTTT
CASSYRGGQTEAFF
>TRBV20-1|many|.|TRBJ1-6|15
TGCAGTGCTAGTCTCCCGGGACGGGAGAATTCACCCCTCCACTTT
CSASLPGRENSPLHF
>TRBV7-3|.|TRBD1|TRBJ2-1|19
TGTGCCAGCAGCTTCGGGACAGGGGGGGCACCCAGCTCCTACAATGAGCAGTTCTTC
CASSFGTGGAPSSYNEQFF
>TRBV5-1|.|.|TRBJ1-4|14
TGCGCCAGCAGCCCAGAGAGCCCTAATGAAAAACTGTTTTTT
CASSPESPNEKLFF